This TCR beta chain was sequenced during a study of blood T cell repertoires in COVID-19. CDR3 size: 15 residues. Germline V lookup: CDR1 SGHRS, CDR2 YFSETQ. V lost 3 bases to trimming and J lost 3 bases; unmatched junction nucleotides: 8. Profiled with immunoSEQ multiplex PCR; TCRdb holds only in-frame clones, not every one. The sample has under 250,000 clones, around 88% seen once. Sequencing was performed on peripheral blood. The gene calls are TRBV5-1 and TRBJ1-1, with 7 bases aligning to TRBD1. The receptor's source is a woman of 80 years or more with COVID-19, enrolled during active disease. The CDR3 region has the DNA TGCGCCAGCAGCTGGGGTTCGGGACAGTACACTGAAGCTTTCTTT. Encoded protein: CASSWGSGQYTEAFF.